This is a list of T cell receptor beta chains from one sample in a study of T-cell reconstitution after alpha-beta-depleted transplantation in children. TCRdb re-called the PCR reads through MiXCR, storing one row per CDR3 protein. The data hold about 830,000 distinct CDR3 sequences, with 16% observed a single time. Sequenced here: PBMCs, mostly from graft donor cells, sampled 360 days after TCRalphabeta/CD19-depleted stem cell transplant. Source of these receptors: a male patient younger than 18 who had a stem cell transplant for acute lymphoblastic leukemia, so the T cells may come from the graft donor. Each CDR3 is given with its conserved first and last residue. Each record gives: J gene, V gene, D gene, clone size, CDR3 protein, CDR3 DNA. D genes are given only for firm matches. Only part of the rows carry a size: once, few, many, or a class if the clone is expanded.

TRBJ2-5	TRBV25-1	TRBD2	-	CASTARGGQETQYF	TGTGCCAGCACCGCACGGGGGGGCCAAGAGACCCAGTACTTC
TRBJ1-2	TRBV20-1	-	many	CSASGLYFYGYTF	TGCAGTGCTAGTGGTCTATATTTTTATGGCTACACCTTC
TRBJ2-3	TRBV18	-	-	CATTTGDTQYF	TGTGCCACCACGACCGGGGATACGCAGTATTTT
TRBJ1-2	TRBV6-2/TRBV6-3	-	-	CASSWASYGYTF	TGTGCCAGCAGTTGGGCAAGCTATGGCTACACCTTC
TRBJ2-7	TRBV27	-	-	CASSASGRRSEQYF	TGTGCCAGCAGTGCCTCGGGACGGAGGTCCGAGCAGTACTTC
TRBJ2-7	TRBV20-1	-	many	CSAIGLYEQYF	TGCAGTGCTATCGGTTTATACGAGCAGTACTTC
TRBJ2-7	TRBV2	TRBD1	-	CASTNGQGTYEQYF	TGTGCCAGCACCAATGGACAGGGGACCTACGAGCAGTACTTC
TRBJ2-3	TRBV12-3/TRBV12-4	TRBD1	-	CASTSRGTGEDTQYF	TGTGCCAGCACTTCGAGGGGGACAGGGGAAGATACGCAGTATTTT
TRBJ2-2	TRBV12-3/TRBV12-4	TRBD2	many	CASSLLAANTGELFF	TGTGCCAGCAGTTTACTAGCGGCTAACACCGGGGAGCTGTTTTTT
TRBJ2-5	TRBV27	TRBD2	few	CASSTWEGQETQYF	TGTGCCAGCAGTACGTGGGAGGGGCAAGAGACCCAGTACTTC
TRBJ2-3	TRBV7-9	TRBD1	-	CASSLRTGVGADTQYF	TGTGCCAGCAGCTTAAGGACAGGGGTTGGGGCAGATACGCAGTATTTT
TRBJ1-1	TRBV18	-	many	CASSPVGGEAFF	TGTGCCAGCTCTCCGGTTGGAGGTGAAGCTTTCTTT
TRBJ2-7	TRBV18	-	-	CASSPIGYYEQYF	TGTGCCAGCTCACCAATAGGATACTACGAGCAGTACTTC
TRBJ2-7	TRBV5-5	TRBD1	few	CASSRGQWSYEQYF	TGTGCCAGCAGCCGGGGACAGTGGAGCTACGAGCAGTACTTC
TRBJ2-1	TRBV19	-	few	CASMAEGSLVRYEQFF	TGTGCCAGTATGGCGGAGGGCTCCCTTGTTCGGTATGAGCAGTTCTTC
TRBJ2-2	TRBV3-1	-	-	CASSRVGTSTGELFF	TGTGCCAGCAGCCGCGTGGGTACTAGCACCGGGGAGCTGTTTTTT
TRBJ1-5	TRBV29-1	-	-	CSVVGDKDNQPQHF	TGCAGCGTTGTGGGGGACAAAGACAATCAGCCCCAGCATTTT
TRBJ1-2	TRBV29-1	-	-	CSVKGDYGYTF	TGCAGCGTTAAGGGAGACTATGGCTACACCTTC
TRBJ2-7	TRBV19	TRBD1	few	CASSSRTGRTRNEQYF	TGTGCCAGTAGTTCCCGGACAGGACGTACTCGGAACGAGCAGTACTTC
TRBJ2-3	TRBV20-1	-	many	CSANLVWPGADTQYF	TGCAGTGCTAACCTAGTATGGCCCGGAGCAGATACGCAGTATTTT
TRBJ2-1	TRBV5-1	-	many	CASSLIERSEQFF	TGCGCCAGCAGCTTGATCGAACGCAGCGAGCAGTTCTTC
TRBJ2-2	TRBV28	-	-	CASQSGRTGELFF	TGTGCCAGCCAATCGGGACGAACCGGGGAGCTGTTTTTT
TRBJ2-7	TRBV6-2/TRBV6-3	TRBD2	many	CASSYVAGGGEQYF	TGTGCCAGCAGTTACGTAGCGGGAGGCGGCGAGCAGTACTTC
TRBJ2-3	TRBV15	TRBD1	many	CATSRDSVRGLSRADTQYF	TGTGCCACCAGCAGAGATAGTGTCAGGGGGTTATCACGGGCAGATACGCAGTATTTT
TRBJ1-1	TRBV5-4	-	-	CASSLRGVENTEAFF	TGTGCCAGCAGCTTGCGGGGGGTAGAGAACACTGAAGCTTTCTTT
TRBJ2-1	TRBV11-2	TRBD2	-	CASSSISGRYNEQFF	TGTGCCAGCAGCTCCATTAGCGGGAGGTATAATGAGCAGTTCTTC
TRBJ2-2	TRBV5-1	-	few	CASSLLPTVNANTGELFF	TGCGCCAGCAGCTTGTTACCAACGGTCAACGCGAACACCGGGGAGCTGTTTTTT
TRBJ2-5	TRBV10-1	-	few	CASSELGSGERYF	TGCGCCAGCAGTGAGCTGGGGTCGGGGGAAAGGTACTTC
TRBJ2-7	TRBV5-1	-	-	CASSLTRPSEQYF	TGCGCCAGCAGCCTGACCAGGCCAAGCGAGCAGTACTTC
TRBJ1-1	TRBV29-1	-	few	CSVDPTGRWNTEAFF	TGCAGCGTTGACCCTACGGGACGGTGGAACACTGAAGCTTTCTTT
TRBJ2-5	TRBV21-1	-	few	CARRVHHTQETQYF	TGTGCCAGACGGGTCCATCATACCCAAGAGACCCAGTACTTC
TRBJ2-3	TRBV24-1	TRBD2	few	CATSQAGGVADTQYF	TGTGCCACCAGTCAGGCGGGAGGAGTTGCAGATACGCAGTATTTT
TRBJ1-1	TRBV7-6	-	-	CASSRGSGANTEAFF	TGTGCCAGCAGCCGCGGCTCTGGGGCGAACACTGAAGCTTTCTTT
TRBJ2-4	TRBV5-1	TRBD2	few	CASSFGTSGRRAKNIQYF	TGCGCCAGCAGCTTCGGGACTAGCGGGAGGAGGGCCAAAAACATTCAGTACTTC
TRBJ2-3	TRBV9	TRBD2	few	CASSVGTSGYTDTQYF	TGTGCCAGCAGCGTAGGGACTAGCGGGTACACAGATACGCAGTATTTT
TRBJ1-2	TRBV20-1	-	few	CSASRTDNYGYTF	TGCAGTGCTAGTAGGACTGACAACTATGGCTACACCTTC
TRBJ2-6	TRBV7-2	-	few	CASSERRDSGANVLTF	TGTGCCAGCAGTGAAAGACGGGACTCTGGGGCCAACGTCCTGACTTTC
TRBJ2-1	TRBV9	-	-	CASSVDGVAYNEQFF	TGTGCCAGCAGCGTAGACGGGGTGGCTTACAATGAGCAGTTCTTC
TRBJ2-1	TRBV21-1	-	-	CASSKDARTSPKEQFF	TGTGCCAGCAGCAAAGATGCTAGGACTTCCCCGAAGGAGCAGTTCTTC
TRBJ2-1	TRBV7-3	-	-	CASGRHNYNEQFF	TGTGCCAGCGGCAGGCATAATTACAATGAGCAGTTCTTC
TRBJ1-2	TRBV7-9	-	few	CASSLARGFLLDGYTF	TGTGCCAGCAGCTTGGCAAGGGGATTCCTTTTGGATGGCTACACCTTC
TRBJ2-7	TRBV5-5	TRBD2	-	CASSRGGFDYEQYF	TGTGCCAGCAGCCGCGGGGGTTTCGACTACGAGCAGTACTTC
TRBJ2-3	TRBV5-1	-	-	CASSLVVAPPTDTQYF	TGCGCCAGCAGCTTGGTGGTAGCTCCCCCCACAGATACGCAGTATTTT
TRBJ2-1	TRBV9	-	many	CASSPQSLWSYNEQFF	TGTGCCAGCAGCCCACAGTCGTTGTGGTCCTACAATGAGCAGTTCTTC
TRBJ2-6	TRBV5-1	-	-	CASSLVGRVSGANVLTF	TGCGCCAGCAGCTTGGTTGGCAGAGTCTCTGGGGCCAACGTCCTGACTTTC
TRBJ1-2	TRBV7-2	-	-	CASSVHGGNYGYTF	TGTGCCAGCAGCGTCCACGGGGGAAACTATGGCTACACCTTC
TRBJ2-2	TRBV6-1	-	many	CASCGTLHTGELFF	TGTGCCAGCTGCGGGACTCTTCACACCGGGGAGCTGTTTTTT
TRBJ2-1	TRBV20-1	TRBD1	-	CSARKDRGGINEQFF	TGCAGTGCTAGAAAAGACAGGGGAGGTATCAATGAGCAGTTCTTC
TRBJ2-3	TRBV10-3	-	-	CAISGAGTDTQYF	TGTGCCATCAGCGGCGCTGGGACAGATACGCAGTATTTT
TRBJ2-2	TRBV5-1	TRBD1	many	CASSPAQGVNTGELFF	TGCGCCAGCAGCCCGGCCCAGGGGGTGAACACCGGGGAGCTGTTTTTT
TRBJ2-7	TRBV5-6	TRBD2	-	CASSLGRTSGRSNEQYF	TGTGCCAGCAGCTTGGGTAGGACTAGCGGGAGGAGTAACGAGCAGTACTTC
TRBJ1-6	TRBV25-1	TRBD1	few	CASSGRQGANSPLHF	TGTGCCAGCAGTGGTAGACAGGGCGCTAATTCACCCCTCCACTTT
TRBJ2-7	TRBV11-1	-	-	CASSLRPRTAKSHYEQYF	TGTGCCAGCAGCTTACGACCTCGGACAGCCAAGAGTCACTACGAGCAGTACTTC
TRBJ1-2	TRBV7-9	-	few	CASSLKVFSFIYTF	TGTGCCAGCAGCTTAAAAGTCTTTTCTTTTATCTACACCTTC
TRBJ2-7	TRBV27	-	-	CASSLGTPIYEQYF	TGTGCCAGCAGTTTGGGGACTCCCATCTACGAGCAGTACTTC
TRBJ2-5	TRBV11-1	TRBD2	-	CASSLVPQHGRKVQETQYF	TGTGCCAGCAGCTTAGTCCCCCAACACGGGAGGAAGGTTCAAGAGACCCAGTACTTC
TRBJ2-7	TRBV29-1	TRBD1	-	CSVARDRDYEQYF	TGCAGCGTTGCACGGGACAGGGACTACGAGCAGTACTTC